This record covers a single T cell receptor beta chain. Data came from immunoSEQ multiplex PCR; TCRdb stores just in-frame clones and leaves some out. The sample holds tens of thousands of clones, about nine tenths seen once. The sample is drawn from a study of blood T cell repertoires in COVID-19. Study context: Specimens from acute and convalescent COVID-19 originated in the United States, Italy and Spain. T cells, B-cell-depleted T cells, or PBMCs provided the cDNA or gDNA that served as material.

The CDR3 totals 20 residues. V was trimmed by 0 bases and J by 1 base, leaving 19 bases between them. Germline CDR1 reads LNHNV; CDR2 reads YYDKDF (reference sequence). The TCR originated in a man aged 50 to 60 with acute or convalescent COVID-19. The specimen was peripheral blood. The rearrangement joins TRBV15 to TRBJ2-6; TRBD2 might be the D (5 bases). This CDR3 is CATSRDRQPRRSSGANVLTF. The CDR3 nucleotides read TGTGCCACCAGCAGAGATCGTCAACCCCGGAGGTCTTCTGGGGCCAACGTCCTGACTTTC.